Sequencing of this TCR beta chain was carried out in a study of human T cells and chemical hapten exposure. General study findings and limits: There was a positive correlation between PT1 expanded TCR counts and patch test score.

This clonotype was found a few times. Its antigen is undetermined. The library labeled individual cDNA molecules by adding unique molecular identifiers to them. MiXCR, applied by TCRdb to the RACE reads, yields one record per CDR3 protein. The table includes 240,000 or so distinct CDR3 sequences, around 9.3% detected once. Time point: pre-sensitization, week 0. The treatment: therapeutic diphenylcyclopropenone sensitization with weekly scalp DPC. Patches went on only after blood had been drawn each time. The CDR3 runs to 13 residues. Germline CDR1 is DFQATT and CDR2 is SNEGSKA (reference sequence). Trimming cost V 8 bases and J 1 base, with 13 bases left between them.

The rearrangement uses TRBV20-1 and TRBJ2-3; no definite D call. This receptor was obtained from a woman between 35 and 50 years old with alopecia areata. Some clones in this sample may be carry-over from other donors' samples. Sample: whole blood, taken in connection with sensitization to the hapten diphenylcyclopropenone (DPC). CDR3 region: CSPYIAGTDTQYF. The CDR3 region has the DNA TGCAGTCCTTATATCGCGGGCACAGATACGCAGTATTTT.